Following are 2 T cell receptor beta chains from one sample sequenced in a study of human T cells and chemical hapten exposure. TCRdb processed the RACE reads anew with MiXCR; each CDR3 protein has one entry. The sample includes 150,000 or so distinct CDR3 sequences, about 14% of them seen just once. Time point noted: patch test 1, 2 weeks after DPC sensitization. Described treatment: therapeutic diphenylcyclopropenone sensitization with weekly scalp DPC. The input for sequencing was whole blood, taken in connection with sensitization to the hapten diphenylcyclopropenone (DPC). These receptors originate from a woman aged 30 to 39 with alopecia areata. Some clones in this sample may be carry-over from other donors' samples.

There are many counts of this clonotype. V is TRBV5-6 and J is TRBJ1-2; 9 bases align to TRBD1. V gave up 0 bases and J gave up 8 bases; unmatched junction bases: 8. The CDR3 spans 15 residues. Germline CDR1 is SGHDT and CDR2 is YYEEEE. The CDR3 bases are TGTGCCAGCAGCTTGGCCGGGGGACAGGGTGTCGGCTACACCTTC. Protein product: CASSLAGGQGVGYTF.

The chain is built from TRBV7-2 and TRBJ1-1, with no clear D. The V gene's germline CDR1 is SGHTA and CDR2 FQGNSA. This CDR3 has 12 amino acids. V was shortened by 5 bases and J by 11 bases, with 15 bases between the two germline ends. In nucleotides, the CDR3 is TGTGCCAGCAGCCCATTAGGCCCGGCGGCTTTCTTT. It is translated as CASSPLGPAAFF.